These 19 T cell receptor beta chains were sequenced from one sample in a study of blood T cell repertoires in COVID-19. TCRdb's table, derived via immunoSEQ multiplex PCR, lists solely in-frame clones and lacks some. The sample has about 36,000 clones, about 85% seen once. Sequenced sample: peripheral blood. Every receptor here comes from a human donor in a cohort sampled during active COVID-19.

In the case of this clone: A junction boundary mismatches the germline segment, possibly from a read error. This chain uses TRBV7-2 with TRBJ2-1; 10 bases align to TRBD1. Germline values: CDR1 SGHTA, CDR2 FQGNSA. There are 12 residues in the CDR3. The CDR3 protein is CASSSGPGQGLF. The CDR3 DNA is TGTGCCAGCAGCTCGGGACCGGGACAGGGGCTCTTC. Full variable domain (missing parts from reference TRBV7-2 and TRBJ2-1): GAGVSQSPSNKVTEKGKDVELRCDPISGHTALYWYRQSLGQGLEFLIYFQGNSAPDKSGLPSDRFSAERTGGSVSTLTIQRTQQEDSAVYLCASSSGPGQGLFGPGTRLTVL.

Written as DNA, the CDR3 is TGTGCCAGCAGCCAACCAGCGGGGATTTGGAATGAGCAGTTCTTC. It yields the protein CASSQPAGIWNEQFF. The chain combines TRBV14 with TRBJ2-1; 7 bases line up with TRBD2. Trimming cost V 2 bases and J 7 bases; bases outside gene matches: 8. The CDR3 runs 15 residues. Germline V lookup: CDR1 SGHDN, CDR2 FVKESK.

This clone was detected only once. The V and J genes are TRBV29-1 and TRBJ2-6; a possible D gene is TRBD2 (6 bases). Trimming left V 6 bases short and J 0 bases short, with 21 bases between. CDR1 is SQVTM, CDR2 ANQGSEA, per germline. This CDR3 region has 18 residues. The CDR3: CSVEWGTSKHSGANVLTF. In DNA form, the CDR3 reads TGCAGCGTAGAGTGGGGGACTTCCAAACACTCTGGGGCCAACGTCCTGACTTTC.

The chain recombines TRBV11-3 with TRBJ1-6; the match to TRBD1 covers 8 bases. Germline assignment: CDR1 SGHNT and CDR2 YENEEA. V shed 3 bases and J 6 bases; nucleotides not matched to a gene: 4. This CDR3 is built from 15 residues. For the CDR3, the DNA is TGTGCCAGCAGCTTCACAGGGGGAAGTAATTCACCCCTCCACTTT. It codes for CASSFTGGSNSPLHF.

The rearrangement uses TRBV5-4 and TRBJ2-1; 10 nucleotides line up with TRBD2. Germline V lookup: CDR1 SGHNT, CDR2 YYREEE (reference sequence). The V segment lost 1 base and the J segment 4 bases; nucleotides outside the gene matches: 2. The CDR3 is made up of 15 amino acids. CDR3 sequence reads: CASSLSSGGYNEQFF. The CDR3 coding sequence is TGTGCCAGCAGCTTGTCTAGCGGGGGTTACAATGAGCAGTTCTTC.

The chain combines TRBV11-3 with TRBJ1-4; 8 positions match TRBD1. This CDR3 comprises 17 residues. CDR1 is SGHNT and CDR2 is YENEEA in the germline V gene. V was clipped by 2 bases and J by 0 bases; unmatched bases: 5. The CDR3 spells CASSLPGQGPTNEKLFF. The CDR3 DNA sequence: TGTGCCAGCAGCTTACCCGGACAGGGCCCAACTAATGAAAAACTGTTTTTT.

The chain uses TRBV5-5 and TRBJ2-3, with 7 bases fitting TRBD2. The CDR3 is made up of 14 amino acids. Unmatched junction bases numbered 5, after V lost 5 bases and J lost 2 bases. CDR1 SGHKS and CDR2 YYEKEE come from the germline V gene (reference sequence). CDR3 bases: TGTGCCAGCAGTCCCGGACTAGACACAGATACGCAGTATTTT. Translating gives CASSPGLDTDTQYF.

The chain is built from TRBV2 and TRBJ2-3, with D tentatively TRBD1 (6 bases). Germline CDR1 reads SNHLY; CDR2 reads FYNNEI. Trimming took 3 bases from V and 2 from J, leaving 9 bases between them. The CDR3 is 14 residues long. The CDR3 spells CASSEQGTTDTQYF. CDR3 in DNA: TGTGCCAGCAGTGAGCAGGGGACCACAGATACGCAGTATTTT.

CDR3 sequence reads: CASSDGQGYEQYF. The CDR3 region has the DNA TGTGCCAGCAGTGACGGTCAGGGCTACGAGCAGTACTTC. The chain has TRBV6-4 and TRBJ2-7, with D maybe TRBD1 (5 bases). The V end lost 2 bases, the J end lost 3 bases, and 8 bases lay between the germline ends. CDR3 length equals 13 residues. CDR1 and CDR2 from the germline V gene are MRHNA and SNTAGT.

The rearrangement links TRBV5-6 to TRBJ1-3; D is ambiguous. The length of the CDR3 is 15 residues. Germline CDR1 is SGHDT and CDR2 is YYEEEE. Trimming removed 4 bases at V and 0 bases at J, with 11 bases between. The CDR3: CASSRTVSSGNTIYF. In DNA, the CDR3 is TGTGCCAGCAGCCGCACAGTTTCCTCTGGAAACACCATATATTTT.

V and J are TRBV15 and TRBJ1-1; 7 bases are a match to TRBD1. The germline V gene has CDR1 LNHNV and CDR2 YYDKDF (reference sequence). The CDR3 contains 15 residues. The J segment lost 4 bases and the V segment lost 4 bases, leaving 9 bases of the junction unmatched. In DNA, the CDR3 is TGTGCCACCAGCAAAGTGAGACAGGGTGGCACTGAAGCTTTCTTT. It specifies CATSKVRQGGTEAFF.

This chain links TRBV7-2 with TRBJ2-4; maybe TRBD2 (6 bases). Germline CDR1 SGHTA, CDR2 FQGNSA. This CDR3 is built from 12 residues. V shed 3 bases and J shed 9 bases, with 9 bases lying between them. This CDR3 reads CASSLQEGIQYF. The CDR3 nucleotides are TGTGCCAGCAGCTTGCAGGAGGGCATTCAGTACTTC. Full variable domain (rest looked up from reference TRBV7-2 and TRBJ2-4): GAGVSQSPSNKVTEKGKDVELRCDPISGHTALYWYRQSLGQGLEFLIYFQGNSAPDKSGLPSDRFSAERTGGSVSTLTIQRTQQEDSAVYLCASSLQEGIQYFGAGTRLSVL.

The chain is built from TRBV3-1 (or the pseudogene TRBV3-2) and TRBJ1-2, with 12 bases matching TRBD1. With V trimmed by 3 bases and J by 7 bases, 9 bases remained unmatched. This CDR3 contains 16 residues. Germline lookup yields CDR1 LGHDT and CDR2 YNNKEL (reference sequence). This CDR3 reads CASSQRVGQGAGGYTF. In nucleotides, the CDR3 is TGTGCCAGCAGCCAGAGGGTGGGACAGGGGGCTGGTGGCTACACCTTC.

This clone has only a few counts. J is TRBJ1-2 and V is TRBV27; no clear D gene. The germline V and J ends were trimmed by 1 base and 0 bases, with 9 bases remaining between them. CDR1 and CDR2 from the germline V gene are MNHEY and SMNVEV (reference sequence). The CDR3 sequence is 15 residues long. The CDR3 DNA reads TGTGCCAGCAGTTTATATAAGGGAGCTAACTATGGCTACACCTTC. It specifies CASSLYKGANYGYTF.

This chain joins TRBV11-3 and TRBJ2-3, with D tentatively TRBD1 (6 bases). The CDR3 extends over 15 amino acids. CDR1 and CDR2 (germline): SGHNT, YENEEA. V lost 1 base to trimming and J lost 3 bases, with 11 bases between them. The CDR3 DNA reads TGTGCCAGCAGCTTAGGGGGGCCCGGGACAGATACGCAGTATTTT. Translating gives CASSLGGPGTDTQYF.

CDR3 sequence: CASSFLQGAGSPLHF. CDR3 sequence (DNA): TGTGCCAGCAGCTTCCTACAGGGGGCTGGTTCACCCCTCCACTTT. The rearrangement joins TRBV7-2 to TRBJ1-6; 9 bases agree with TRBD1. The CDR3 is made up of 15 amino acids. V shed 3 bases and J 9 bases; nucleotides not matched to a gene: 6. Germline V gene data show CDR1 as SGHTA and CDR2 as FQGNSA. Full variable domain (missing parts from reference TRBV7-2 and TRBJ1-6): GAGVSQSPSNKVTEKGKDVELRCDPISGHTALYWYRQSLGQGLEFLIYFQGNSAPDKSGLPSDRFSAERTGGSVSTLTIQRTQQEDSAVYLCASSFLQGAGSPLHFGNGTRLTVT.

V is TRBV5-1 and J is TRBJ2-3; possible D gene TRBD1, 6 bases. The V end was cut by 2 bases, the J end by 3 bases, with 16 bases between. This CDR3 comprises 16 residues. CDR1 SGHRS and CDR2 YFSETQ come from the germline V gene. The CDR3 spells CASSFGLGGRTDTQYF. DNA for the CDR3: TGCGCCAGCAGCTTTGGTCTTGGGGGCAGGACAGATACGCAGTATTTT.

This chain connects TRBV11-3 to TRBJ2-5, with 7 bases fitting TRBD1. J lost 7 bases, V lost 4 bases, and 6 bases had no gene match. The CDR3 has 13 residues. Germline values: CDR1 SGHNT, CDR2 YENEEA. The CDR3 loop reads CASSSQGSGTQYF. The CDR3 DNA follows: TGTGCCAGCAGCTCACAGGGGTCCGGGACCCAGTACTTC.

The chain joins TRBV28 to TRBJ2-3, with 16 bases aligning to TRBD2. The CDR3 contains 15 residues. CDR1 is MDHEN, CDR2 SYDVKM, per germline. The V segment lost 3 bases and the J segment 12 bases; nucleotides outside the gene matches: 6. Written as DNA, the CDR3 is TGTGCCAGCAGTTTCGGAGGGACTAGCGGGGGGGTCCAGTATTTT. It translates to CASSFGGTSGGVQYF. The whole variable domain, remainder taken from reference TRBV28 and TRBJ2-3, is DVKVTQSSRYLVKRTGEKVFLECVQDMDHENMFWYRQDPGLGLRLIYFSYDVKMKEKGDIPEGYSVSREKKERFSLILESASTNQTSMYLCASSFGGTSGGVQYFGPGTRLTVL.